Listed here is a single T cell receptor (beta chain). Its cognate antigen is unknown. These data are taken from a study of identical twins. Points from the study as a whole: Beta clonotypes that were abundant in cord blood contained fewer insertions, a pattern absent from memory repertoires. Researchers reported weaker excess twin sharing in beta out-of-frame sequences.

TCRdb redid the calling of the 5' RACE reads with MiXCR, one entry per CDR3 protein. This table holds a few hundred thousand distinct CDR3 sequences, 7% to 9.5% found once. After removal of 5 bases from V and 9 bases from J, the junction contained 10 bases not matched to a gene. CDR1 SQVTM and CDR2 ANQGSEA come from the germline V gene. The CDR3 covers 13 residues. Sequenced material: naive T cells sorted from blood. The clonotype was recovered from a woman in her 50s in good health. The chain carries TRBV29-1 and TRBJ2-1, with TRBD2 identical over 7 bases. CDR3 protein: CSVWPAGRSEQFF. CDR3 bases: TGCAGCGTTTGGCCAGCGGGAAGGAGTGAGCAGTTCTTC.